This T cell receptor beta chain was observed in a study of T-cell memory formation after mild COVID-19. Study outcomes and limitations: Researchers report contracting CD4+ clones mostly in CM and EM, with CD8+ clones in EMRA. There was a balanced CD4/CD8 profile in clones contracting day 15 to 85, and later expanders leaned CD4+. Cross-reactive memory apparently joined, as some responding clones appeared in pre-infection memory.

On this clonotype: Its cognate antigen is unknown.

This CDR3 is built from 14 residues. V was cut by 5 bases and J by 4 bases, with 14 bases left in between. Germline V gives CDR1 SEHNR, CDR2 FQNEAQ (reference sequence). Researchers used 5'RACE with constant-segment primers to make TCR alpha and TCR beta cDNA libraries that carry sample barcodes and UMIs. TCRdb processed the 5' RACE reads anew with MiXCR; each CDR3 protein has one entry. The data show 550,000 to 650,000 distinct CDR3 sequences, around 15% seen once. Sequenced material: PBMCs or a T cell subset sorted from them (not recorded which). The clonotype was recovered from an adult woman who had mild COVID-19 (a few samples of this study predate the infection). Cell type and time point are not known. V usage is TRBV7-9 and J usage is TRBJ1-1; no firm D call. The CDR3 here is CASSPPEGSTEAFF. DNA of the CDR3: TGTGCCAGCAGCCCCCCGGAAGGGAGCACTGAAGCTTTCTTT.